This T cell receptor (beta chain) emerged from a study of regulatory T cells in long-lasting Graves disease. Study as a whole: Antithyroid drugs had been taken by newly diagnosed Graves' patients for under 3 months.

The CDR3 extends over 16 amino acids. Trimming cost V 5 bases and J 4 bases; bases outside gene matches: 11. Germline loops: CDR1 MNHEY, CDR2 SMNVEV (reference sequence). The time point here: newly diagnosed GD, antithyroid drugs for less than 3 months. PBMC-derived RNA was used for the TCR library. This clonotype has ten or more counts. Its antigen is unknown. The TCR beta library used iRepertoire HTBI primers with Arm-PCR amplification of CDR3. TCRdb independently ran MiXCR on the multiplex PCR reads; one entry per CDR3 protein. Among approximately 400,000 distinct CDR3 sequences listed, about 16% were seen once. Whole-study results and caveats: Persistent Graves' patients showed less TCR diversity than newly diagnosed patients showed. Exclusively peripheral blood, rather than thyroid tissue, was studied. Persistent patients shared more public clonotypes (fewer than 3,000) than newly diagnosed patients (966).

The sample consisted of peripheral blood mononuclear cells (PBMCs), taken at new diagnosis, from a patient treated with antithyroid drugs. The chain employs TRBV27 and TRBJ2-1; 7 nucleotides agree with TRBD2. The TCR comes from a female donor with Graves disease. The DNA for the CDR3 is TGTGCCAGCAGTCCAGGTAACCGGGAGGCTTACAATGAGCAGTTCTTC. The encoded protein is CASSPGNREAYNEQFF.